This T cell receptor (beta chain) comes out of a study of blood T cell repertoires in COVID-19. TCRdb's copy holds only in-frame clones and misses some; the assay was immunoSEQ multiplex PCR. Among fewer than 200,000 clones listed, about 86% were seen once. This CDR3 is built from 10 residues. Germline assignment: CDR1 SQVTM and CDR2 ANQGSEA. V lost 3 bases, J lost 11 bases, and 10 bases lay in between. The sequence derives from a woman between 40 and 55 years old in a cohort exposed to, infected with or recovered from COVID-19 (not recorded which). This sequence joins TRBV29-1 and TRBJ1-1; D is perhaps TRBD1 (5 bases). Sample: PBMCs or T cells enriched from blood (not recorded which). The CDR3 DNA reads as TGCAGCGTTGATGGGGCCCCTGCTTTCTTT. Protein product: CSVDGAPAFF. The full variable domain, rest sourced from reference TRBV29-1 and TRBJ1-1, is SAVISQKPSRDICQRGTSLTIQCQVDSQVTMMFWYRQQPGQSLTLIATANQGSEATYESGFVIDKFPISRPNLTFSTLTVSNMSPEDSSIYLCSVDGAPAFFGQGTRLTVV.